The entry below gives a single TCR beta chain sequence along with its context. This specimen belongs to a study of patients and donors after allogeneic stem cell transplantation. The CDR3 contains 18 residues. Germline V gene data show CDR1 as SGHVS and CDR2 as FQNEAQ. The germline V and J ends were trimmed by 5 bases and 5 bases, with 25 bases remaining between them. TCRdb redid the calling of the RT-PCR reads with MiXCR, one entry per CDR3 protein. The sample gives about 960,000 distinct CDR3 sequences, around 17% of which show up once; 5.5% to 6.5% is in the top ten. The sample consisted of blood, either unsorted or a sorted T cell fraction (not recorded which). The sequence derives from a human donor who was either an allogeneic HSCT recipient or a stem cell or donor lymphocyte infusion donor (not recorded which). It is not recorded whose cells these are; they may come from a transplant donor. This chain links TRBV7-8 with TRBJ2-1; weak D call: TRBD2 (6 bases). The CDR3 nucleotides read TGTGCCAGCAGCCTGTCCGGAGTTGTTGAGCGGGCCCACAATGAGCAGTTCTTC. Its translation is CASSLSGVVERAHNEQFF.